Listed below are T cell receptor beta chains from one sample, sequenced in a study of cytomegalovirus exposure and HLA in healthy donors. Data came from immunoSEQ multiplex PCR; TCRdb stores just in-frame clones and leaves some out. In the table there are roughly 170,000 clones, 65% to 85% of which are singletons. The sample taken for sequencing was PBMCs. The source of these receptors is a woman aged 45 to 65 in good health and CMV-seropositive. CDR3s include the opening cysteine and the closing phenylalanine or tryptophan. The D gene is left open where the match is weak. Not all rows give a size; the values are once, few, many and, for expanded clones, a class.

j_call,v_call,d_call,clone_size,cdr3_aa,cdr3_nt
TRBJ1-3,TRBV7-9,NA,NA,CASSPRSDPSGNTIYF,TGTGCCAGCAGCCCTCGATCAGATCCCTCTGGAAACACCATATATTTT
TRBJ2-3,TRBV5-1,TRBD2,NA,CASSHSGGPTDTQYF,TGCGCCAGCAGCCATAGCGGGGGTCCTACAGATACGCAGTATTTT
TRBJ2-3,TRBV11-3,NA,once,CASSKRGQSTDTQYF,TGTGCCAGCAGCAAGAGAGGACAGAGCACAGATACGCAGTATTTT
TRBJ2-7,TRBV7-2,TRBD1,few,CASSLGVDRDGEQYF,TGTGCCAGCAGCTTAGGGGTCGACAGGGACGGGGAGCAGTACTTC
TRBJ2-7,TRBV30,TRBD2,NA,CAFLKRGGNSYEQYF,TGTGCCTTCTTAAAGCGGGGGGGCAACTCCTACGAGCAGTACTTC
TRBJ1-1,TRBV7-8,NA,NA,CASSTLGGVNTEAFF,TGTGCCAGCAGCACTCTAGGGGGGGTGAACACTGAAGCTTTCTTT
TRBJ2-1,TRBV11-3,NA,NA,CASSPLSSYNEQFF,TGTGCCAGCAGCCCGCTGAGCTCCTACAATGAGCAGTTCTTC
TRBJ2-5,TRBV28,TRBD1,few,CASSYPTGLKTQYF,TGTGCCAGCAGTTATCCGACAGGGTTAAAGACCCAGTACTTC
TRBJ1-2,TRBV7-2,TRBD1,NA,CASAEDRGINYGYTF,TGTGCCAGCGCCGAAGACAGGGGGATCAACTATGGCTACACCTTC
TRBJ2-7,TRBV5-1,TRBD1,NA,CASSLTGQESYEQYF,TGCGCCAGCAGCTTAACCGGACAGGAGTCCTACGAGCAGTACTTC
TRBJ2-1,TRBV15,NA,NA,CATSRGVRRVSHEQFF,TGTGCCACCAGCAGAGGAGTCCGCAGGGTCTCCCATGAGCAGTTCTTC
TRBJ1-2,TRBV7-2,NA,NA,CASSLGGGSPYTF,TGTGCCAGCAGCTTAGGGGGGGGGAGCCCCTACACCTTC
TRBJ1-3,TRBV28,NA,once,CASSPLLSGDTIYF,TGTGCCAGCAGTCCCCTCCTCTCTGGAGACACCATATATTTT
TRBJ2-7,TRBV28,TRBD2,NA,CATAGGRSTYEQYF,TGTGCCACCGCGGGAGGCCGCTCGACCTACGAGCAGTACTTC
TRBJ2-1,TRBV27,TRBD2,NA,CASRRGGAGNEQFF,TGTGCCAGCAGACGGGGGGGGGCGGGCAATGAGCAGTTCTTC
TRBJ2-3,TRBV28,TRBD1,NA,CASSFTGGDTQYF,TGTGCCAGCAGTTTTACAGGGGGAGATACGCAGTATTTT
TRBJ1-1,TRBV5-6,NA,NA,CASSFSGNGNTEAFF,TGTGCCAGCAGCTTTTCCGGGAATGGGAACACTGAAGCTTTCTTT
TRBJ2-1,TRBV7-2,TRBD2,NA,CASSRTSGAIEQFF,TGTGCCAGCAGCCGGACTAGCGGTGCCATTGAGCAGTTCTTC
TRBJ2-7,TRBV6-5,NA,NA,CASSYLPGGEQYF,TGTGCCAGCAGTTACCTTCCCGGGGGCGAGCAGTACTTC
TRBJ2-7,TRBV13,NA,NA,CASSLGVYEQYF,TGTGCCAGCAGCTTAGGAGTTTACGAGCAGTACTTC
TRBJ1-5,TRBV30,NA,NA,CAWSVPGGFGQPQHF,TGTGCCTGGAGTGTACCCGGGGGGTTTGGACAGCCCCAGCATTTT
TRBJ1-2,TRBV6-1,NA,few,CASSEGGGYTF,TGTGCCAGCAGTGAGGGGGGTGGCTACACCTTC
TRBJ2-1,TRBV5-1,NA,NA,CASSLNGGPSEKQFF,TGCGCCAGCAGCTTAAATGGCGGGCCAAGCGAGAAGCAGTTCTTC
TRBJ1-4,TRBV4-2,TRBD1,NA,CASSPRTGYNEKLFF,TGTGCCAGCAGCCCGCGGACAGGGTATAATGAAAAACTGTTTTTT
TRBJ2-7,TRBV7-9,NA,once,CASSSGPSYEQYF,TGTGCCAGCAGTTCGGGTCCCTCCTACGAGCAGTACTTC
TRBJ1-1,TRBV7-2,NA,NA,CASSLVRVEAFF,TGTGCCAGCAGCTTAGTGAGGGTGGAAGCTTTCTTT
TRBJ2-2,TRBV5-1,TRBD2,NA,CASRLRTSDSGELFF,TGCGCCAGCAGACTTAGGACTAGCGATAGCGGGGAGCTGTTTTTT
TRBJ2-2,TRBV28,TRBD1,NA,CASSMVQGARHTGELFF,TGTGCCAGCAGTATGGTACAGGGGGCGCGGCACACCGGGGAGCTGTTTTTT
TRBJ1-6,TRBV7-9,NA,NA,CASSLEPGSNSPLHF,TGTGCCAGCAGCTTAGAGCCGGGAAGTAATTCACCCCTCCACTTT
TRBJ2-7,TRBV19,NA,once,CASSILQGGGEQYF,TGTGCCAGTAGTATACTTCAGGGAGGAGGCGAGCAGTACTTC
TRBJ2-7,TRBV27,NA,NA,CASSFGKGEGSYEQYF,TGTGCCAGCAGTTTTGGGAAGGGAGAGGGTTCCTACGAGCAGTACTTC
TRBJ2-1,TRBV5-1,NA,NA,CASSLDARGTNEQFF,TGCGCCAGCAGCTTGGATGCGCGGGGCACGAATGAGCAGTTCTTC
TRBJ2-3,TRBV5-1,TRBD2,NA,CASSLRQAGGDTQYF,TGCGCCAGCAGCTTGCGGCAAGCGGGAGGGGATACGCAGTATTTT
TRBJ2-7,TRBV6-4,NA,NA,CASSDRDIPYEQYF,TGTGCCAGCAGTGACAGGGACATCCCCTACGAGCAGTACTTC
TRBJ2-5,TRBV10-3,NA,NA,CATSHGQDQETQYF,TGTGCCACCAGTCATGGGCAAGACCAAGAGACCCAGTACTTC
TRBJ1-1,TRBV5-5,NA,NA,CASSLAPNGPEAFF,TGTGCCAGCAGCTTGGCCCCCAACGGTCCTGAAGCTTTCTTT
TRBJ2-7,TRBV5-3,NA,NA,CAGFRDIAYEQYF,TGTGCCGGATTCCGGGACATAGCCTACGAGCAGTACTTC
TRBJ1-5,TRBV10-3,NA,NA,CAISAGGNQPQHF,TGTGCCATCAGTGCAGGGGGCAATCAGCCCCAGCATTTT